This TCR beta chain is drawn from a study of blood T cell repertoires in COVID-19. Background on the study: Spain, Italy and the United States supplied samples that represented acute and convalescent COVID-19. T cells, B-cell-depleted T cells, or PBMCs supplied cDNA or gDNA.

Authors' methods: From reference gene primer amplification, estimates of nucleated cell counts were derived. Using immunoSEQ multiplex PCR, the repertoire was profiled, and TCRdb retains in-frame clones only, with some absent. The D gene and trimming were derived from the DNA, and the V and J assignments and clone size from that table. The sample lists tens of thousands of clones; 80% to 90% were seen once. Germline V gene sequence: CDR1 GTSNPN, CDR2 SVGIG (reference sequence). This CDR3 has 14 residues. V was trimmed by 4 bases and J by 0 bases, leaving 7 bases between them. Sequences were obtained from peripheral blood. The sequence was collected from a man in his 60s with acute or convalescent COVID-19. The rearrangement links TRBV30 to TRBJ1-6; no firm D call. CDR3 nucleotides: TGTGCCTGGACGAGTGGCTCCTATAATTCACCCCTCCACTTT. Protein product: CAWTSGSYNSPLHF.